This note documents a single T cell receptor beta chain sequence. Its antigen is undetermined. The primer mix had 60 Vbeta and 13 Jbeta primers. The data were produced by immunoSEQ multiplex PCR, yet TCRdb's version contains in-frame clones alone and is incomplete. The repertoire holds about 160,000 clones, with approximately 70% as singletons. The source of the sample is a study of cytomegalovirus exposure and HLA in healthy donors. Germline-derived CDR1 and CDR2 are LGHNA and YSLEER. V lost 3 bases and J lost 9; bases outside the gene matches: 11. This CDR3 spans 16 amino acids. General study points: Excluded: some indistinguishable V segments such as TRBV6-2 and TRBV6-3. In all likelihood, a cluster of highly shared sequence variants was a sequencing artifact. When the data were analyzed later, several of the most significant clusters appeared to be linked to common viral pathogens.

This receptor was obtained from a man aged 35 to 55 in good health and CMV-seropositive. The specimen was PBMCs. The chain has TRBV4-3 and TRBJ2-1, with 10 bases lining up with TRBD2. Here the CDR3 reads CASSQVAGGLAGEQFF. The CDR3 DNA sequence: TGCGCCAGCAGCCAGGTAGCGGGGGGTTTAGCGGGTGAGCAGTTCTTC.